This T cell receptor beta chain came from a study of blood T cells in healthy people across ages. Study as a whole: Template switching captured about one barcoded beta molecule per two T cells.

The CDR3 is 15 residues long. V dropped 2 bases and J dropped 5; count of bases not matched to a gene: 6. Looked up from germline, CDR1 is LGHNA and CDR2 is YNFKEQ. Study-wide points: Donor CMV status was unknown, possibly confounding expanded clonotype changes.

For the second PCR, which ran for 7 to 11 cycles, a sample-barcoded 5' primer and a J-beta primer mix were used. A template-switch adaptor with 12 random nucleotides tagged each cDNA molecule. MiXCR was run by TCRdb on the 5' RACE reads, yielding one entry per CDR3 protein. The sample records about 1 million distinct CDR3 sequences, almost 25% being singletons. For this clonotype: Antigen unknown.

The sample also formed part of further work on T cells of mothers and their children.

Material for sequencing was blood. The source of this sequence is a girl aged 2-10 years in good health. The chain joins TRBV4-2 to TRBJ2-1; TRBD2 agrees at 7 bases. The CDR3 spells CASSQIGTTNNEQFF. The CDR3, as DNA: TGTGCCAGCAGCCAAATAGGGACTACAAACAATGAGCAGTTCTTC.